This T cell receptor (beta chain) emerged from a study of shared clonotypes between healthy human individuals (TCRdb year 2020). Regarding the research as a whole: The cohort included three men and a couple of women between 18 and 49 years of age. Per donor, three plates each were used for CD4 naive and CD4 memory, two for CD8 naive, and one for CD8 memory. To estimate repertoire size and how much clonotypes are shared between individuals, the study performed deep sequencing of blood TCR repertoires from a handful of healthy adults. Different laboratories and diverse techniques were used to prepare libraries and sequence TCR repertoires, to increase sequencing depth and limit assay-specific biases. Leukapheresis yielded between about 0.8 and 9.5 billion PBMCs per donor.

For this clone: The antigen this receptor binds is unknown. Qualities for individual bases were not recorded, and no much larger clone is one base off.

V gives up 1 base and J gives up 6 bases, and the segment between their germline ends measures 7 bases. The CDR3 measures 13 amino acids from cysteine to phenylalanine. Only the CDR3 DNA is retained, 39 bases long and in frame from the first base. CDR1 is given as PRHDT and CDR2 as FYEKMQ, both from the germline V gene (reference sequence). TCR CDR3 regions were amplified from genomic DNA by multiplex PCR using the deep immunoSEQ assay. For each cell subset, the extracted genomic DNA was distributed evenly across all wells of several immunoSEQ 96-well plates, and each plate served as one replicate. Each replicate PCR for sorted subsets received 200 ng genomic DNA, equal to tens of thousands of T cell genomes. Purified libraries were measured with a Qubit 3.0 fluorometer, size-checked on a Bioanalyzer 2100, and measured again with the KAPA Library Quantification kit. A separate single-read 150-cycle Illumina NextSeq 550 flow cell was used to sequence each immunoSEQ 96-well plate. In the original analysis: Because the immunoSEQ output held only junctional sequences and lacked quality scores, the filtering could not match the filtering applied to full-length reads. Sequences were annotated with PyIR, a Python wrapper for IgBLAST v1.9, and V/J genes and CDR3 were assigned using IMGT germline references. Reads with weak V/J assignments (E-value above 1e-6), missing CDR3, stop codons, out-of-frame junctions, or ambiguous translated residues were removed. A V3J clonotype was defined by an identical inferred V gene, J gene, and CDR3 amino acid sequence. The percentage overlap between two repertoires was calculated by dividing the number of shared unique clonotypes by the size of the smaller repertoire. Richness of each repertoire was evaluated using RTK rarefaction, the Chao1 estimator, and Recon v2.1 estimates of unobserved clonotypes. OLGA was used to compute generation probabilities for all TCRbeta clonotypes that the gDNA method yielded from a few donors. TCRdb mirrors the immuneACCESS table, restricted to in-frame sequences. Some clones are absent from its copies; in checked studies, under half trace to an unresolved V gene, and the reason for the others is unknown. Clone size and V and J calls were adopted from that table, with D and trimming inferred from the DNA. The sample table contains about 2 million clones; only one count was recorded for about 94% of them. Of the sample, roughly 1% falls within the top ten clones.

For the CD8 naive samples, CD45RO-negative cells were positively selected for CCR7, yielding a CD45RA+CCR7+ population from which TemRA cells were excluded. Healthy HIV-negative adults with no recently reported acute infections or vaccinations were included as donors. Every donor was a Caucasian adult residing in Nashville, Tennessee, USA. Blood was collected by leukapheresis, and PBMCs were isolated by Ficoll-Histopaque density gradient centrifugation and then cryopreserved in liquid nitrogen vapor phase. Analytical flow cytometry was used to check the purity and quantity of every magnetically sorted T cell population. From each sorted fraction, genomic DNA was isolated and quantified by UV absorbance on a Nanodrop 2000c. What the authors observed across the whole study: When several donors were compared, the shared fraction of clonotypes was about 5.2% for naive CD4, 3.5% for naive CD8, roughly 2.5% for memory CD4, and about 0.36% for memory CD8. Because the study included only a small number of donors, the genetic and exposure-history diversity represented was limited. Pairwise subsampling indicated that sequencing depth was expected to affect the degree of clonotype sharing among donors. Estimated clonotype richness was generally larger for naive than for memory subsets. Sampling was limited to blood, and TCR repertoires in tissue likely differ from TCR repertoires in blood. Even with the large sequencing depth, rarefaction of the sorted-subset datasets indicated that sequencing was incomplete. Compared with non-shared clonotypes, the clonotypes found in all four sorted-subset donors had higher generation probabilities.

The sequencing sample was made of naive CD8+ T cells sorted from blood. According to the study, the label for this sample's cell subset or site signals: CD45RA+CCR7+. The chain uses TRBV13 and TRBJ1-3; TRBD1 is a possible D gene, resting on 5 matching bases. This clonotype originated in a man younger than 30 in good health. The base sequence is TGTGCCAGCAGCTTAGCAGGACAAAACACCATATATTTT. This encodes CASSLAGQNTIYF.